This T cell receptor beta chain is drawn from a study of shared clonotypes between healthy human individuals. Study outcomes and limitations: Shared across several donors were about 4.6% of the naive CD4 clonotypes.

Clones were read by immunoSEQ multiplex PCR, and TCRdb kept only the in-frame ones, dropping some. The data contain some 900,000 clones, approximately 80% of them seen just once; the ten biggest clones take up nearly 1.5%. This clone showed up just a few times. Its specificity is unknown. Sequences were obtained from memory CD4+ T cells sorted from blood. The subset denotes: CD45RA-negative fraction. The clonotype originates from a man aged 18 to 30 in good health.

This CDR3 reads CASSENGLYEQYF. In nucleotides, the CDR3 is TGTGCCAGCAGTGAGAACGGACTCTACGAGCAGTACTTC. V is TRBV2 and J is TRBJ2-7, with D perhaps matching TRBD2 (5 bases). CDR3 length: 13 amino acids. Trimming removed 3 bases at V and 3 bases at J, with 9 bases between. The germline V gene encodes CDR1 SNHLY and CDR2 FYNNEI.